Sequencing of this TCR beta chain was carried out in a study of human T cells and chemical hapten exposure. Individual cDNA molecules had unique molecular identifiers attached to them by the library. Authors' data handling: TCRs per sample had a median of approximately 88,000 and ranged from 23,224 to 690,600. TCRdb recomputed calls from the 5' RACE reads with MiXCR, one row per CDR3 protein. TCRdb assigned the V and J calls; the authors' analysis was not used. Counted here are tens of thousands of distinct CDR3 sequences, around 15% occurring once; the ten biggest clones make up approximately 7%. Points from the study as a whole: After DPC sensitization, TCRs above 1 in 1000 frequency showed no change.

Before extraction, the whole blood was not fractionated, and total RNA was taken from it. The sample holds a few counts of this clonotype. Its antigen remains unknown. The sequence derives from a female donor in good health.

The CDR3 region is CATMDERDPNVLTF. DNA for the CDR3: TGTGCCACCATGGATGAGCGGGACCCGAACGTCCTGACTTTC. The V gene is TRBV24-1, the J gene TRBJ2-6; 7 bases match TRBD2. CDR1 and CDR2 from the germline V gene are KGHDR and SFDVKD. With V trimmed by 8 bases and J by 10 bases, 10 bases remained unmatched. CDR3 size: 14 residues.